This T cell receptor (beta chain) comes out of a study of blood T cell repertoires in COVID-19. Study summary: Sites in the United States, Italy and Spain provided acute and convalescent COVID-19 samples. T cells, B-cell-depleted T cells, or PBMCs supplied cDNA or gDNA.

From germline, CDR1 is MDHEN and CDR2 SYDVKM. Trimming cost V 6 bases and J 14 bases, with 14 bases left between them. This CDR3 has 12 amino acids. This clone has only one observation. The table came from immunoSEQ multiplex PCR; TCRdb's copy has only in-frame clones and leaves some out. Of approximately 70,000 clones listed, about 90% are singletons. Specimen: peripheral blood. This sequence originates from a human donor with active COVID-19. The donor label of this sample is uncertain. This chain connects TRBV28 to TRBJ1-6; D is undetermined. CDR3 bases: TGTGCCAGCAGCTCCCCCGGTTTGGCCCTCCACTTT. This translates into CASSSPGLALHF. The entire variable domain, with the rest obtained from reference TRBV28 and TRBJ1-6, is as follows: DVKVTQSSRYLVKRTGEKVFLECVQDMDHENMFWYRQDPGLGLRLIYFSYDVKMKEKGDIPEGYSVSREKKERFSLILESASTNQTSMYLCASSSPGLALHFGNGTRLTVT.